What follows is one T cell receptor beta chain and its context. This sample is drawn from a study of blood T cell repertoires in COVID-19. Study-level background: COVID-19 samples collected from the United States, Italy and Spain covered acute and convalescent phases. Sample material is recorded as cDNA or gDNA derived from T cells, B-cell-depleted T cells, or PBMCs.

In the original processing: Amplification of reference gene primers provided the estimated nucleated cell counts. The assay was immunoSEQ multiplex PCR, and TCRdb's table has in-frame clones only and misses some. That table is the source of V, J and clone size, and D and trimming were worked out from the DNA. The sample has fewer than 300,000 clones, roughly nine tenths seen once. The receptor was isolated from a man in his forties who had recovered from COVID-19. The sample taken for sequencing was peripheral blood.

The CDR3 DNA is TGTGCCAACCGACAGGGCGCGAACACCGGGGAGCTGTTTTTT. Translation gives CANRQGANTGELFF. This rearrangement joins TRBV7-2 to TRBJ2-2; 7 bases map to TRBD1. V lost 10 bases and J lost 0; bases outside the gene matches: 5. The germline gives CDR1 SGHTA, CDR2 FQGNSA. The CDR3 has 14 residues.